One sample yielded the 24 T cell receptor beta chains listed below, sequenced in a study of type 1 regulatory T cells. TCRdb processed the reads anew with MiXCR; each CDR3 protein has one entry. This table holds about 62,000 distinct CDR3 sequences, approximately 67% found once. These receptors lack a known antigen. Sequenced material: cultured non-Tr1 T cells, either the whole culture or a sorted T cell fraction (not recorded which). These receptors all come from a human donor in good health.

This clonotype was detected a few times. This sequence joins TRBV6-2 or TRBV6-3 and TRBJ1-5, with D maybe TRBD1 (5 bases). CDR1 and CDR2 (germline): MNHEY, SVGEGT. The CDR3 totals 16 residues. The ends were cut back, 6 bases at V and 3 bases at J, with 18 bases in the middle. CDR3: CASSPSGEGINQPQHF. The CDR3 bases are TGTGCCAGCAGCCCCTCGGGTGAGGGGATCAATCAGCCCCAGCATTTT.

The genes are TRBV28 and TRBJ1-6; tentatively, D is TRBD1 (5 bases). Germline loops: CDR1 MDHEN, CDR2 SYDVKM. The V and J ends lost 2 bases and 0 bases respectively, with 17 bases between them. This CDR3 comprises 19 residues. CDR3 nucleotide sequence: TGTGCCAGCAGTTTAATAGGGACCTTCTCGAGCTCCTATAATTCACCCCTCCACTTT. Protein sequence: CASSLIGTFSSSYNSPLHF.

This clonotype was found a few times. The chain is built from TRBV6-1 and TRBJ2-7, with 8 bases that match TRBD2. The germline V gene has CDR1 MNHNS and CDR2 SASEGT. This CDR3 is built from 14 residues. V gave up 7 bases and J gave up 2 bases; unmatched junction bases: 7. The CDR3 sequence is CASTEIAGPYEQYF. In DNA, the CDR3 is TGTGCCAGCACGGAAATAGCGGGGCCCTACGAGCAGTACTTC.

The gene calls are TRBV30 and TRBJ2-3; 7 positions match TRBD2. Germline-derived CDR1 and CDR2 are GTSNPN and SVGIG (reference sequence). The CDR3 is 14 amino acids. V was pared by 3 bases and J by 3 bases, with 6 bases of the junction left unmatched. The CDR3 DNA follows: TGTGCCTGGAGAATGGGCGGGAGAACAGATACGCAGTATTTT. This sequence encodes CAWRMGGRTDTQYF.

V is TRBV19 and J is TRBJ1-2; D perhaps matches TRBD1 (5 bases). Trimming cost V 1 base and J 2 bases, with 11 bases left between them. Germline lookup yields CDR1 LNHDA and CDR2 SQIVND (reference sequence). This CDR3 is 15 amino acids long. CDR3 nucleotide sequence: TGTGCCAGTAGTATAGCGAACAGGAACAACTATGGCTACACCTTC. Protein: CASSIANRNNYGYTF.

In this sample, this clonotype turned up many times. The V gene is TRBV7-2, the J gene TRBJ2-5; the match to TRBD2 covers 8 bases. The CDR3 totals 16 residues. In germline, CDR1 is SGHTA, CDR2 FQGNSA. After removal of 0 bases from V and 2 bases from J, the junction contained 5 bases not matched to a gene. The CDR3 loop is CASSLAVVAGQETQYF. CDR3 coding DNA: TGTGCCAGCAGCTTAGCGGTAGTAGCGGGGCAAGAGACCCAGTACTTC.

The rearrangement uses TRBV7-9 and TRBJ1-5, with unresolved D. Trimming removed 5 bases from V and 6 bases from J, with 14 bases in between. This CDR3 has 14 amino acids. Germline V gene lookup returns CDR1 SEHNR and CDR2 FQNEAQ (reference sequence). CDR3 sequence reads: CASSPSNGFQPQHF. The CDR3, as DNA: TGTGCCAGCAGCCCCTCCAATGGTTTTCAGCCCCAGCATTTT.

V gene TRBV4-3 combines with J gene TRBJ1-2, with no clear D. V was cut by 1 base and J by 8 bases, with 11 bases left in between. The germline CDR1 and CDR2 sequences are LGHNA and YSLEER. The CDR3 extends over 13 amino acids. The CDR3, as DNA: TGCGCCAGCAGCCAAGGCTTAAGGGAAGGCTACACCTTC. Its protein is CASSQGLREGYTF.

The sample holds a few counts of this clonotype. This sequence joins TRBV5-1 and TRBJ2-3, with 9 bases that match TRBD2. CDR3 length: 19 residues. V shed 4 bases and J 2 bases; nucleotides not matched to a gene: 17. CDR1 SGHRS and CDR2 YFSETQ come from the germline V gene. Here the CDR3 DNA reads TGCGCCAGCAGCCCCCGGGGGAGTAGCGGGAGCCGAAACACAGATACGCAGTATTTT. Translating gives CASSPRGSSGSRNTDTQYF.

The chain combines TRBV15 with TRBJ2-1; D call uncertain. V lost 1 base and J lost 10, with 14 bases in between. The germline gives CDR1 LNHNV, CDR2 YYDKDF (reference sequence). The CDR3 runs 14 residues. The CDR3 coding sequence is TGTGCCACCAGCAGAGTAGCCAGATCCTACGAGCAGTTCTTC. This gives the protein CATSRVARSYEQFF.

This chain connects TRBV29-1 to TRBJ1-1; 7 nucleotides match TRBD1. The CDR3 has 13 residues. Per the germline V gene, CDR1 is SQVTM and CDR2 is ANQGSEA. V lost 5 bases and J lost 3; bases outside the gene matches: 6. CDR3 amino acids: CSVTRDRDTEAFF. The CDR3 nucleotides are TGCAGCGTTACCCGGGACAGAGACACTGAAGCTTTCTTT.

This chain joins TRBV2 and TRBJ2-2, with D uncertain. Germline CDR1 reads SNHLY; CDR2 reads FYNNEI. V was pared by 2 bases and J by 6 bases, with 13 bases between. The CDR3 is made up of 15 amino acids. In DNA form, the CDR3 reads TGTGCCAGCAGTGAATCCCGCCCAGGCGCCGGGGAGCTGTTTTTT. This sequence encodes CASSESRPGAGELFF.

V and J are TRBV10-3 and TRBJ2-1; 9 nucleotides agree with TRBD2. The CDR3 runs 20 residues. With 3 bases clipped from V and 0 bases from J, the junction kept 15 bases outside the gene matches. From germline, CDR1 is ENHRY and CDR2 SYGVKD. CDR3 loop: CAISEGGTSGYQSSYNEQFF. In nucleotides, the CDR3 is TGTGCCATCAGTGAAGGTGGAACTAGCGGGTACCAGTCCTCCTACAATGAGCAGTTCTTC.

The chain combines TRBV10-3 with TRBJ2-1, with 13 bases that match TRBD2. Trimming cost V 7 bases and J 10 bases; bases outside gene matches: 10. Germline V gene lookup returns CDR1 ENHRY and CDR2 SYGVKD. CDR3 length: 15 amino acids. CDR3 protein: CAITPGLAGRMEQFF. The CDR3, as DNA: TGTGCCATCACCCCGGGACTAGCGGGAAGGATGGAGCAGTTCTTC.

V and J are TRBV6-5 and TRBJ1-1; no clear D gene. This CDR3 has 16 residues. Germline V gene lookup returns CDR1 MNHEY and CDR2 SVGAGI. Trimming removed 2 bases at V and 2 bases at J, with 15 bases between. This CDR3 is CASSYGVGRANTEAFF. The CDR3 DNA follows: TGTGCCAGCAGTTACGGGGTCGGGAGGGCAAACACTGAAGCTTTCTTT.

This clonotype was detected a few times. The chain has TRBV11-2 and TRBJ2-5; D not resolved. Germline CDR1 reads SGHAT; CDR2 reads FQNNGV. With 5 bases removed from V and 8 bases from J, the gap between germline ends came to 21 bases. This CDR3 comprises 15 residues. The CDR3: CASSLAARAAGTQYF. The CDR3 DNA follows: TGTGCCAGCAGCCTGGCAGCAAGGGCCGCTGGAACCCAGTACTTC.

The chain is built from TRBV5-4 and TRBJ2-3, with D possibly being TRBD2 (5 bases). The CDR3 spans 15 residues. Germline CDR1 and CDR2: SGHNT and YYREEE (reference sequence). V was trimmed by 1 base and J by 3 bases, leaving 12 bases between them. This CDR3 reads CASSLSGFGTDTQYF. As DNA, the CDR3 is TGTGCCAGCAGCTTGAGCGGCTTTGGGACAGATACGCAGTATTTT.

The chain employs TRBV18 and TRBJ2-1; D is uncertain. The ends were cut back, 3 bases at V and 5 bases at J, with 17 bases in the middle. The CDR3 is 16 residues long. Germline V lookup: CDR1 KGHSH, CDR2 LQKENI. CDR3 DNA: TGTGCCAGCTCACCGCCGAGATCCAGTTTCGACAATGAGCAGTTCTTC. Its protein product is CASSPPRSSFDNEQFF.

J is TRBJ2-7 and V is TRBV5-4, with unresolved D. The CDR3 runs to 12 residues. V dropped 1 base and J dropped 7 bases, with 9 bases sitting between them. Germline V gene data show CDR1 as SGHNT and CDR2 as YYREEE (reference sequence). The CDR3 nucleotides read TGTGCCAGCAGCTTGTGGGGTAAAGAGCAGTACTTC. This sequence encodes CASSLWGKEQYF.

The rearrangement uses TRBV9 and TRBJ2-7; 9 bases are shared with TRBD2. The CDR3 has 15 residues. V trimming: 4 bases; J trimming: 3 bases; junction bases outside the gene matches: 8. CDR1 is SGDLS and CDR2 is YYNGEE in the germline V gene. The chain's CDR3 is CASSPRLADSYEQYF. The CDR3 DNA is TGTGCCAGCAGCCCACGACTAGCGGACAGCTACGAGCAGTACTTC. The whole variable domain, filled in from reference TRBV9 and TRBJ2-7, reads DSGVTQTPKHLITATGQRVTLRCSPRSGDLSVYWYQQSLDQGLQFLIQYYNGEERAKGNILERFSAQQFPDLHSELNLSSLELGDSALYFCASSPRLADSYEQYFGPGTRLTVT.

The sample holds a few counts of this clonotype. The chain joins TRBV5-1 to TRBJ2-3; 9 bases align to TRBD2. This CDR3 is built from 16 residues. V lost 3 bases and J lost 1; bases outside the gene matches: 6. CDR1 and CDR2 from the germline V gene are SGHRS and YFSETQ. The CDR3 sequence: CASSSKREARTDTQYF. Here the CDR3 DNA reads TGCGCCAGCAGCTCGAAGCGGGAGGCCCGCACAGATACGCAGTATTTT.

This clonotype showed up just once. The chain employs TRBV5-1 and TRBJ2-5; D remains unclear. Deletions cut 2 bases from V and 4 bases from J, with 6 bases between. The germline V gene encodes CDR1 SGHRS and CDR2 YFSETQ. The CDR3 is 12 amino acids. CDR3: CASSFNRETQYF. CDR3 bases: TGCGCCAGCAGCTTCAACAGAGAGACCCAGTACTTC.

This chain uses TRBV12-3 or TRBV12-4 with TRBJ2-7; D gene ambiguous. The CDR3 contains 12 residues. The ends were cut back, 6 bases at V and 5 bases at J, with 11 bases in the middle. CDR3 protein: CASSPFPNEQYF. CDR3 nucleotide sequence: TGTGCCAGCAGCCCCTTTCCGAACGAGCAGTACTTC.

Only one count was recorded for this clonotype. The V and J genes are TRBV7-2 and TRBJ2-3; no reliable D call. Trimming shortened V by 1 base and J by 1 base, and 3 bases separated the two germline ends. Germline V gene sequence: CDR1 SGHTA, CDR2 FQGNSA. The CDR3 is made up of 13 amino acids. The CDR3 DNA reads as TGTGCCAGCAGCTTAGATCGCACAGATACGCAGTATTTT. Its protein is CASSLDRTDTQYF.